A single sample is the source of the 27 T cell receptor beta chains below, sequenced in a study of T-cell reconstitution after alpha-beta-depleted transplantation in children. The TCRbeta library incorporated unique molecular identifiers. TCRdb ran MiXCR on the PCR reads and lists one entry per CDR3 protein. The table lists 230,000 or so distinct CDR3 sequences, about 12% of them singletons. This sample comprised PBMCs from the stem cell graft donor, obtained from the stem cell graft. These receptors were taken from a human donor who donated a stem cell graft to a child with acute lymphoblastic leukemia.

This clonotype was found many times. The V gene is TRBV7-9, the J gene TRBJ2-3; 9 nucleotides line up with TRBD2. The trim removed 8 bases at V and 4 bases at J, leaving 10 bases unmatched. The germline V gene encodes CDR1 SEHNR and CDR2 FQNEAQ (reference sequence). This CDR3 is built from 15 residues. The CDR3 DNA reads TGTGCCAGCTTCTGGCAAGCGGGGGGACCAGATACGCAGTATTTT. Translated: CASFWQAGGPDTQYF.

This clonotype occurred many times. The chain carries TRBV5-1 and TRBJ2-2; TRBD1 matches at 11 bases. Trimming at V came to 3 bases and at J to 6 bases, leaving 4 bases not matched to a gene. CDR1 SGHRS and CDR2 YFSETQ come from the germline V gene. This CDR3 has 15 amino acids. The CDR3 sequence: CASSYGTGGSGELFF. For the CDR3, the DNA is TGCGCCAGCAGCTACGGGACAGGGGGTTCCGGGGAGCTGTTTTTT.

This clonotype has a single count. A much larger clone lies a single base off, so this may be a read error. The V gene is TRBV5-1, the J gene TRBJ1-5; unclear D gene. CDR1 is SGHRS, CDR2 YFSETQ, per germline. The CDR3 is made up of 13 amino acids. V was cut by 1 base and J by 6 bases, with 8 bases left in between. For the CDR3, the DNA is TGCGCCAGCAGCTTGTCCGTAGGTCAGCCCCAGCATTTT. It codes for CASSLSVGQPQHF.

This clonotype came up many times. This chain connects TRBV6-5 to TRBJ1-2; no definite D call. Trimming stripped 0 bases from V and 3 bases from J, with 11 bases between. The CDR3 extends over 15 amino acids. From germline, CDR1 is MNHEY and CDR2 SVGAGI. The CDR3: CASSYSGRSDYGYTF. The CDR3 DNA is TGTGCCAGCAGTTACTCGGGCAGGTCCGACTATGGCTACACCTTC.

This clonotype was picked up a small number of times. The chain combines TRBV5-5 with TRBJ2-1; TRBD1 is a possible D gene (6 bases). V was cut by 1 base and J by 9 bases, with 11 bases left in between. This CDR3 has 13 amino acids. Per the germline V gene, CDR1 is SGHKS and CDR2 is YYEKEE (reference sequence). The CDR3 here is CASSLRQAGEQFF. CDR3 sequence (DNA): TGTGCCAGCAGCTTGAGACAGGCAGGTGAGCAGTTCTTC. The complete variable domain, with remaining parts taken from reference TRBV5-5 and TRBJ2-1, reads DAGVTQSPTHLIKTRGQQVTLRCSPISGHKSVSWYQQVLGQGPQFIFQYYEKEERGRGNFPDRFSARQFPNYSSELNVNALLLGDSALYLCASSLRQAGEQFFGPGTRLTVL.

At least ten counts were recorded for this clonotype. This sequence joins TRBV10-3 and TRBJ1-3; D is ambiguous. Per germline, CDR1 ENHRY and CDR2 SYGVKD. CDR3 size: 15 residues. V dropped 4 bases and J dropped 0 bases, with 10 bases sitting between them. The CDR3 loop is CAISGWTSSGNTIYF. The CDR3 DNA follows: TGTGCCATCAGTGGATGGACGTCCTCTGGAAACACCATATATTTT.

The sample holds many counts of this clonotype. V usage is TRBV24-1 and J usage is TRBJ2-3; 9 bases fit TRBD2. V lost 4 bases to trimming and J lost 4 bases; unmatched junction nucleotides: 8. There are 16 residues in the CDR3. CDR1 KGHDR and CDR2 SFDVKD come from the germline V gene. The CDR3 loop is CATSEPIAGAADTQYF. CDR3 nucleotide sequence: TGTGCCACCAGTGAACCAATAGCGGGAGCGGCAGATACGCAGTATTTT.

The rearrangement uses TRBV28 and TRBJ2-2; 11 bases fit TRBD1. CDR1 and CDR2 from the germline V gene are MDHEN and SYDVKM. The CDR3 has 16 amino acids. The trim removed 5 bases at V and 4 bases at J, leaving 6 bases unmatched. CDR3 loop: CASSITGTGGTGELFF. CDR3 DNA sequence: TGTGCCAGCAGTATCACCGGGACAGGGGGCACCGGGGAGCTGTTTTTT.

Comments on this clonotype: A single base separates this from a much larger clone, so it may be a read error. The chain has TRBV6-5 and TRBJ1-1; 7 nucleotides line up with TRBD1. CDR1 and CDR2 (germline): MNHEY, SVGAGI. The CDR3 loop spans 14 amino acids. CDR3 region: CASSYDRVGTESFF. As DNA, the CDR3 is TGTGCCAGCAGTTACGACAGGGTGGGCACTGAATCTTTCTTT.

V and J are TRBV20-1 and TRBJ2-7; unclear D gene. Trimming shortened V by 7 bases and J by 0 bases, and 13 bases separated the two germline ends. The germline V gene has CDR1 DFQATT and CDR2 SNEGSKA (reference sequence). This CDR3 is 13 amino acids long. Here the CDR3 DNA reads TGCAGTGTCAAAACGCGGAGCTCCTACGAGCAGTACTTC. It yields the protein CSVKTRSSYEQYF.

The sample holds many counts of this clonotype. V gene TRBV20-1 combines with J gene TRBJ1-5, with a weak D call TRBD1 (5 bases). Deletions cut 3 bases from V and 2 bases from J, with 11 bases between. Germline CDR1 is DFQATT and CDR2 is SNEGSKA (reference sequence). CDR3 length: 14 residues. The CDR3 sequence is CSASRRVGNQPQHF. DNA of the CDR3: TGCAGTGCTAGTCGCAGGGTTGGCAATCAGCCCCAGCATTTT.

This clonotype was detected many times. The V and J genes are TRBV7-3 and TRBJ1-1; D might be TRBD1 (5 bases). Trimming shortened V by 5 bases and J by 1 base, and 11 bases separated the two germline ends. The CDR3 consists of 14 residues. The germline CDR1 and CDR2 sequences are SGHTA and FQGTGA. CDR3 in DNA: TGTGCCAGCAGCGCGGGGCAGACGAACACTGAAGCTTTCTTT. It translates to CASSAGQTNTEAFF.

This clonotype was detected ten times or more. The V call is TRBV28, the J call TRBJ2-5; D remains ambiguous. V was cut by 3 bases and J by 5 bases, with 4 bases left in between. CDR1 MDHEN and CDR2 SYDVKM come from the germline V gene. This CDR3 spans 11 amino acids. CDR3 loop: CASSFIETQYF. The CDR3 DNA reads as TGTGCCAGCAGTTTTATTGAGACCCAGTACTTC.

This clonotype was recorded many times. The CDR3 nucleotides read TGCAGCGTTGCTGACAGTAGCTCTGGAAACACCATATATTTT. Translation: CSVADSSSGNTIYF. V usage is TRBV29-1 and J usage is TRBJ1-3; tentatively, D is TRBD1 (5 bases). Germline V gene sequence: CDR1 SQVTM, CDR2 ANQGSEA. V dropped 4 bases and J dropped 0 bases, with 10 bases sitting between them. CDR3 size: 14 residues.

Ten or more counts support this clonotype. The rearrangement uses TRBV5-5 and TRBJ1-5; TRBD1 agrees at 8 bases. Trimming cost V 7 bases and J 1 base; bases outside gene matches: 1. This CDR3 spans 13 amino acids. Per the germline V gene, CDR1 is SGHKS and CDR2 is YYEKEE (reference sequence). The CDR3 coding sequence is TGTGCCAGCGGGACAGGAAGCAATCAGCCCCAGCATTTT. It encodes CASGTGSNQPQHF.

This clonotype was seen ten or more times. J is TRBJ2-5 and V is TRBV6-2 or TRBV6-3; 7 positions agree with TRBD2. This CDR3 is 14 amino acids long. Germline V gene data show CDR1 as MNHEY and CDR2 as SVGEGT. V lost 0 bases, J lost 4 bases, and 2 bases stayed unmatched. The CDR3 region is CASSYSRGGETQYF. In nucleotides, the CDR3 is TGTGCCAGCAGTTACTCCCGCGGGGGAGAGACCCAGTACTTC.

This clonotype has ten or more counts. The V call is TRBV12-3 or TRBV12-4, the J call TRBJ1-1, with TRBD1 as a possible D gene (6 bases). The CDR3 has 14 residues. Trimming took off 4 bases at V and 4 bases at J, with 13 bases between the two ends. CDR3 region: CASSSRTAITEAFF. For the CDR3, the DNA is TGTGCCAGCAGTTCCCGGACAGCGATCACTGAAGCTTTCTTT.

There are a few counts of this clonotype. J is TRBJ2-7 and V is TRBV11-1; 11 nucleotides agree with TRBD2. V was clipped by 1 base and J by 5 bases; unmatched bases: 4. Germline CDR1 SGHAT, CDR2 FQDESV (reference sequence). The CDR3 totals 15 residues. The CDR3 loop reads CASSLVTSGVNEQYF. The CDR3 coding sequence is TGTGCCAGCAGCTTAGTGACTAGCGGGGTAAACGAGCAGTACTTC.

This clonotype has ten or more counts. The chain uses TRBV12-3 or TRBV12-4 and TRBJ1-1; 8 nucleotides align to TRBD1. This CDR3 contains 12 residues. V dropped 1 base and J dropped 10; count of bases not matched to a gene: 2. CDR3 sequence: CASSLDRGGAFF. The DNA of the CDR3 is TGTGCCAGCAGTTTAGACAGGGGGGGAGCTTTCTTT.

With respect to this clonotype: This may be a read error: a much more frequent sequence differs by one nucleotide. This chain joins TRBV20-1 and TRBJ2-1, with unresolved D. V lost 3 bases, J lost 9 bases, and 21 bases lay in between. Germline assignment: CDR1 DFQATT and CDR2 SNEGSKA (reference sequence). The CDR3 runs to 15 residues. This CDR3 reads CSASLLTVGNSEQFF. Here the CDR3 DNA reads TGCAGTGCTAGTCTGTTAACGGTGGGGAACAGTGAGCAGTTCTTC.

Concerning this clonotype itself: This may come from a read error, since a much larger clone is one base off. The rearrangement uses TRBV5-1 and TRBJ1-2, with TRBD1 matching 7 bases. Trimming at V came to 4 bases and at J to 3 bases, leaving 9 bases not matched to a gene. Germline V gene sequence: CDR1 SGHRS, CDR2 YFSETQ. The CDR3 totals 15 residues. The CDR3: CASSRGTVEHYGYTF. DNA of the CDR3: TGCGCCAGCAGCCGGGGGACAGTTGAGCACTATGGCTACACCTTC.

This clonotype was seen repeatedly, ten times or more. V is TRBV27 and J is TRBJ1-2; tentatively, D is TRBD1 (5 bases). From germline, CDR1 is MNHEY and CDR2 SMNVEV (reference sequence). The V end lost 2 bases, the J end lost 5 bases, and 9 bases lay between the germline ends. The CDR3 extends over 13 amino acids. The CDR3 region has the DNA TGTGCCAGCAGTTTAAAGGGGTTTTATGGCTACACCTTC. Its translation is CASSLKGFYGYTF.

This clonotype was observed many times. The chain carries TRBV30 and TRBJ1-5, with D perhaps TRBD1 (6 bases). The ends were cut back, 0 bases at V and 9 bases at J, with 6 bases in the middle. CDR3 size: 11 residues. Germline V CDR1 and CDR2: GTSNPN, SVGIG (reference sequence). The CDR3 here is CAWSVGGPQHF. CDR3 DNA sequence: TGTGCCTGGAGTGTAGGGGGGCCCCAGCATTTT. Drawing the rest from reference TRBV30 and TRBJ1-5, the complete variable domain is SQTIHQWPATLVQPVGSPLSLECTVEGTSNPNLYWYRQAAGRGLQLLFYSVGIGQISSEVPQNLSASRPQDRQFILSSKKLLLSDSGFYLCAWSVGGPQHFGDGTRLSIL.

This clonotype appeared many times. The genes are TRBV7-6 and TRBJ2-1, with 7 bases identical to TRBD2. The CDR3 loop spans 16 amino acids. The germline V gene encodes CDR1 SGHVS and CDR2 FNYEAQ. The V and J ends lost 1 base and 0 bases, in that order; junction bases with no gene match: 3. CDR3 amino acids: CASSLGLAASYNEQFF. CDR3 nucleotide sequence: TGTGCCAGCAGCTTAGGGCTAGCGGCCTCCTACAATGAGCAGTTCTTC. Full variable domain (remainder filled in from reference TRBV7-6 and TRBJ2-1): GAGVSQSPRYKVTKRGQDVALRCDPISGHVSLYWYRQALGQGPEFLTYFNYEAQQDKSGLPNDRFSAERPEGSISTLTIQRTEQRDSAMYRCASSLGLAASYNEQFFGPGTRLTVL.

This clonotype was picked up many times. The CDR3 DNA reads TGTGCCGTCCGACAGGGGGTCCAAGAGACCCAGTACTTC. Translation: CAVRQGVQETQYF. The chain is built from TRBV10-3 and TRBJ2-5, with 9 bases aligning to TRBD1. The V gene end was trimmed by 11 bases and the J gene end by 1 base; junction bases not matched to a gene: 5. Germline V gives CDR1 ENHRY, CDR2 SYGVKD. The CDR3 spans 13 residues.

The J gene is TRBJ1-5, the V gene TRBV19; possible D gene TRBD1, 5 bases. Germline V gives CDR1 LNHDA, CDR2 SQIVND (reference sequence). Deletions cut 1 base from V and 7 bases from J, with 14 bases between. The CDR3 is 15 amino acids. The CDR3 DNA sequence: TGTGCCAGTAGTATAGGTTGGCAGGGTAGCCAGCCCCAGCATTTT. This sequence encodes CASSIGWQGSQPQHF.

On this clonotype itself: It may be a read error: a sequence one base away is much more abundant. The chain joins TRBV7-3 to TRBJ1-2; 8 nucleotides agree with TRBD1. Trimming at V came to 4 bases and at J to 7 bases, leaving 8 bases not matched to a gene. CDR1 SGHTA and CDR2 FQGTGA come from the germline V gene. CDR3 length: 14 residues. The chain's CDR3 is CASSSIGTGGGYTF. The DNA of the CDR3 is TGTGCCAGCAGCTCGATCGGGACAGGCGGTGGCTACACCTTC.